The clone carrying this T cell receptor beta chain was picked up many times. What it binds is unknown. This CDR3 comprises 13 residues. V was trimmed by 4 bases and J by 6 bases, leaving 14 bases between them. Germline-derived CDR1 and CDR2 are SGDLS and YYNGEE. TCRdb analysed the 5' RACE reads with MiXCR anew, one entry per CDR3 protein. The sample has around 25,000 distinct CDR3 sequences, 2% to 3% seen once. This specimen comes from a study of CD8 T cells in ankylosing spondylitis. Findings of the study overall: Reactive arthritis synovial fluid and blood were previously reported to contain some motif variants. Within matched ankylosing spondylitis synovial fluid, disease-linked clones were reportedly significantly enriched. A motif in TCR beta, a set of under ten highly homologous variants, appeared characteristic of ankylosing spondylitis blood.

The genes are TRBV9 and TRBJ2-7; maybe TRBD1 (5 bases). The sample taken for sequencing was blood, either unsorted or a sorted T cell fraction (not recorded which). This receptor was obtained from a female donor with ankylosing spondylitis or in good health (not recorded which). The DNA for the CDR3 is TGTGCCAGCAGCACCCAGGGTAGAGGCGAGCAGTACTTC. Translation gives CASSTQGRGEQYF.